This TCR beta chain was recovered during a study of blood T cell repertoires in COVID-19. Study-wide context: Samples representing acute and convalescent COVID-19 were sourced from the United States, Italy and Spain. In each case, the material was cDNA or gDNA derived from T cells, B-cell-depleted T cells, or PBMCs.

Authors' processing steps: It was from reference gene primer amplification that nucleated cell counts were estimated. The table came from immunoSEQ multiplex PCR; TCRdb's copy has only in-frame clones and leaves some out. V, J and clone size are taken as reported in that table, and D and trimming were inferred from the DNA itself. The sample has tens of thousands of clones, approximately 86% seen once. The count of this clone is one. V was cut by 3 bases and J by 4 bases, with 3 bases left in between. The CDR3 has 12 amino acids. Germline V gives CDR1 KGHSH, CDR2 LQKENI. The clonotype comes from a human donor in a cohort sampled during active COVID-19. V is TRBV18 and J is TRBJ2-2; no definite D call. The specimen was peripheral blood. DNA of the CDR3: TGTGCCAGCTCACCCTCCACCGGGGAGCTGTTTTTT. Its translation is CASSPSTGELFF.